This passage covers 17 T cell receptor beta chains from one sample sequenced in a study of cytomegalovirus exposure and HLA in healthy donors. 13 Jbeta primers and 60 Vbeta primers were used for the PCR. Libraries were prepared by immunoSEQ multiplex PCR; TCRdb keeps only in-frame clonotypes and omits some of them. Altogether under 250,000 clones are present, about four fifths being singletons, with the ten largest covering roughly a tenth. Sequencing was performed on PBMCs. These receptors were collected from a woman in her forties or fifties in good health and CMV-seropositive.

The CDR3 DNA reads as TGTGCCAGCAGTGAAGCTTCTTTATTGGGCGGGGGGGCCCACGAGCAGTACTTC. This translates into CASSEASLLGGGAHEQYF. This chain connects TRBV2 to TRBJ2-7; TRBD2 aligns across 9 bases. V lost 0 bases and J lost 5; bases outside the gene matches: 14. The CDR3 totals 18 residues. Germline V gene sequence: CDR1 SNHLY, CDR2 FYNNEI.

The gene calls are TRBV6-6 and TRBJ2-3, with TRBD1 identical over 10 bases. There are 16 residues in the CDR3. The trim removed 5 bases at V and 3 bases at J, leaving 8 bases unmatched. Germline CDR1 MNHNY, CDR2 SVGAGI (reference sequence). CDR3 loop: CASSQTGGAGTDTQYF. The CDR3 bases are TGTGCCAGCAGTCAGACAGGGGGCGCGGGAACAGATACGCAGTATTTT.

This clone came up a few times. CDR3 sequence: CASSASGNTEAFF. In nucleotides, the CDR3 is TGCGCCAGCAGCGCCAGCGGGAACACTGAAGCTTTCTTT. The chain has TRBV5-1 and TRBJ1-1; no firm D call. V was trimmed by 4 bases and J by 1 base, leaving 8 bases between them. Germline V lookup: CDR1 SGHRS, CDR2 YFSETQ. The CDR3 has 13 residues.

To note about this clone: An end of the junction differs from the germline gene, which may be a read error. CDR3 DNA sequence: TGTGCCAGCAGCACCCTCACAGGGTGGCGTGAGCAGCTCTTC. It specifies CASSTLTGWREQLF. The chain carries TRBV13 and TRBJ2-1; D perhaps matches TRBD1 (6 bases). The CDR3 runs to 14 residues. CDR1 PRHDT and CDR2 FYEKMQ come from the germline V gene (reference sequence).

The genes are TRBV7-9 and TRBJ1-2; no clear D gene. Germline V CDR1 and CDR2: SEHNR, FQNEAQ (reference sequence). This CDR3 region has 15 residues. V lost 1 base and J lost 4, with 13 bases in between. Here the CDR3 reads CASSLDATEAYGYTF. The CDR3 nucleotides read TGTGCCAGCAGCTTAGATGCCACTGAGGCCTATGGCTACACCTTC.

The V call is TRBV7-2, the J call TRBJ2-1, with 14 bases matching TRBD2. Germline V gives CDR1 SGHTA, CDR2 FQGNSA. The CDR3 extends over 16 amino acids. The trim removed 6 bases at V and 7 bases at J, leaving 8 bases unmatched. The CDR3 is CASSLTSGGERNEQFF. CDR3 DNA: TGTGCCAGCAGTCTGACTAGCGGGGGGGAACGAAATGAGCAGTTCTTC.

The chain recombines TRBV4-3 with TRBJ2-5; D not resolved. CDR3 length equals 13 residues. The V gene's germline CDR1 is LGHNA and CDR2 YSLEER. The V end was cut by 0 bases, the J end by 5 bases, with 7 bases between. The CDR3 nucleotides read TGCGCCAGCAGCCAAGAGCGGCGTGAGACCCAGTACTTC. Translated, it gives CASSQERRETQYF.

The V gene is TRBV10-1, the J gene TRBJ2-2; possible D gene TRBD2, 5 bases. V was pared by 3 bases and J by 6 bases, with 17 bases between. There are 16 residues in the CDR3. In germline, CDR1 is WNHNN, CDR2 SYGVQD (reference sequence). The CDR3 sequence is CASSDSILPGAGELFF. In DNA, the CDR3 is TGCGCCAGCAGTGATTCGATACTCCCCGGGGCCGGGGAGCTGTTTTTT.

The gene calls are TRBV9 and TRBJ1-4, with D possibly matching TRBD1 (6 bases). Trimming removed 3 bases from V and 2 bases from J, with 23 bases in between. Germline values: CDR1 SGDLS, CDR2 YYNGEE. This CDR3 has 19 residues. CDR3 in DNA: TGTGCCAGCAGCGCCCCCTCTGGGACACCGGGGAGTACTAATGAAAAACTGTTTTTT. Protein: CASSAPSGTPGSTNEKLFF.

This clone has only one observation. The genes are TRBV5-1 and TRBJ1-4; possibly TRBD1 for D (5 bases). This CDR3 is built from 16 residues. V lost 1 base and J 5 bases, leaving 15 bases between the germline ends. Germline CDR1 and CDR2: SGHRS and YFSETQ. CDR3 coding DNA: TGCGCCAGCAGCTTGACAGGAGCCAATCGGAATGAAAAACTGTTTTTT. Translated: CASSLTGANRNEKLFF.

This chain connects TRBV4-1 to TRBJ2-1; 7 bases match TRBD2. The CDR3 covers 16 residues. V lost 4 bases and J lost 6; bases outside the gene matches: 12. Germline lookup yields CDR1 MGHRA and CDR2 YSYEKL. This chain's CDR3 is CASSRVSGQRGNEQFF. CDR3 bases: TGCGCCAGCAGCCGGGTTAGCGGGCAACGAGGCAATGAGCAGTTCTTC.

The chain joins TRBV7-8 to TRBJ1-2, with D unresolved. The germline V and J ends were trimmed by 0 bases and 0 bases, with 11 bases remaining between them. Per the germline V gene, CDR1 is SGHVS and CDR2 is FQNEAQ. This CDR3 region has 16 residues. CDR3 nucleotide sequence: TGTGCCAGCAGCTTAGCCACCTACGGAGCTAACTATGGCTACACCTTC. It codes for CASSLATYGANYGYTF.

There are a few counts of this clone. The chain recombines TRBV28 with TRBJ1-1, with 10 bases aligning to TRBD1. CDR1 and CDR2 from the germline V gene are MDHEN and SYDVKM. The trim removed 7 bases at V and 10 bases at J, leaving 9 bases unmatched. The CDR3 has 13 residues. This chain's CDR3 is CASNVGQGWGAFF. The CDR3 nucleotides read TGTGCCAGCAACGTGGGACAGGGGTGGGGAGCTTTCTTT.

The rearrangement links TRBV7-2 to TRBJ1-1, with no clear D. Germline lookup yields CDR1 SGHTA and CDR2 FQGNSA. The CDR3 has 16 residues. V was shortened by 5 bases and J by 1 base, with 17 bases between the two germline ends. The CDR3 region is CASSTTGVSRNTEAFF. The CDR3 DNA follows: TGTGCCAGCAGCACCACGGGAGTCAGCCGGAACACTGAAGCTTTCTTT.

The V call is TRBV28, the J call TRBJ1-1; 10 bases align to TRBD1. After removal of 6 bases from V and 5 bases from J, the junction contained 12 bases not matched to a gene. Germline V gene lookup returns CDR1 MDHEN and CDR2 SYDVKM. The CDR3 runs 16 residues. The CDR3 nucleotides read TGTGCCAGCAGACGTCCCCAAGGACAGGGGGTGACTGAAGCTTTCTTT. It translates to CASRRPQGQGVTEAFF.

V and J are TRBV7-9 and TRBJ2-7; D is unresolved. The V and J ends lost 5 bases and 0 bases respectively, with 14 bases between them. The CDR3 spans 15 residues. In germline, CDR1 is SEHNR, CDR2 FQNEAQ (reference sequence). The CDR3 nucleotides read TGTGCCAGCAGCACACAAGACACGTTCTCCTACGAGCAGTACTTC. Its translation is CASSTQDTFSYEQYF.

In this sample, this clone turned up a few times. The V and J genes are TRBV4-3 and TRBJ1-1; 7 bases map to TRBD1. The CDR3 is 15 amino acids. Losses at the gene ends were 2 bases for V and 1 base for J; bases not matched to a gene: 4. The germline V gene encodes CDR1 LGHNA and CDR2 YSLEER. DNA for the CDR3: TGCGCCAGCAGCCAATCGACAGGGACGAACACTGAAGCTTTCTTT. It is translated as CASSQSTGTNTEAFF.